These T cell receptor beta chains were read from a single sample in a study of blood T cell repertoires in COVID-19. TCRdb's table, derived via immunoSEQ multiplex PCR, lists solely in-frame clones and lacks some. The table has more than 150,000 clones, over 70% seen once; the top ten hold under 0.75%. Sequencing was carried out using peripheral blood. These receptor sequences come from a man aged 60 to 69 with acute or convalescent COVID-19. The CDR3 runs from the conserved cysteine through the conserved F or W. D genes are given only for firm matches.

v_gene,d_gene,j_gene,CDR3aa
TRBV5-4,NA,TRBJ2-7,CASSLGLEGGLNEQYF
TRBV19,NA,TRBJ1-2,CASSTNRGPFTF
TRBV2,NA,TRBJ1-5,CASGRESNQPQHF
TRBV5-4,NA,TRBJ2-7,CASSPGQSNTYEQYF
TRBV6-1,NA,TRBJ1-1,CASSEFGRVGNTEAFF
TRBV19,NA,TRBJ2-1,CASSIATSYNEQFF
TRBV7-2,TRBD1,TRBJ1-1,CASSRDSLRTEAFF
TRBV10-2,NA,TRBJ1-1,CASGRVNTEAFF
TRBV19,NA,TRBJ1-2,CASSDREYGYTF
TRBV19,TRBD1,TRBJ2-2,CASSRDRGQTGELFF
TRBV5-6,TRBD1,TRBJ1-1,CASSSMTGDTEAFF
TRBV5-5,NA,TRBJ1-3,CASSLYAGSSGNTIYF
TRBV25-1,TRBD1,TRBJ1-2,CASHTGGTYGYTF
TRBV28,TRBD1,TRBJ1-6,CASSTTGSMGNSPLHF
TRBV12-3/TRBV12-4,NA,TRBJ2-4,CASSLGGIQYF
TRBV5-1,NA,TRBJ2-5,CASSLGGAETQYF
TRBV10-3,NA,TRBJ2-7,CASRDSSYPYEQYF
TRBV10-3,NA,TRBJ2-1,CAISVRGVSYNEQFF
TRBV7-6,NA,TRBJ2-7,CASSLGQGMSYEQYF
TRBV5-8,NA,TRBJ1-1,CASSLYTEAFF
TRBV7-6,TRBD1,TRBJ2-5,CASSLGPGTGGETQYF
TRBV20-1,NA,TRBJ2-1,CSASGLPGSSYNEQFF
TRBV9,NA,TRBJ1-6,CASSQAHDSGNSPLHF
TRBV5-1,TRBD1,TRBJ1-1,CASSLGQGQMNTEAFF
TRBV6-6,NA,TRBJ2-7,CASSYQAIGEQYF
TRBV7-2,TRBD1,TRBJ1-3,CASSLRTGMAGNTIYF
TRBV19,TRBD2,TRBJ2-2,CASSGLAGGSGELFF
TRBV7-9,NA,TRBJ1-4,CASSLALLGGRATNEKLFF
TRBV27,TRBD1,TRBJ2-7,CASSARTGPYEQYF
TRBV29-1,TRBD1,TRBJ1-2,CSVGTGPNYGYTF
TRBV2,NA,TRBJ2-7,CASSRTQLSYEQYF
TRBV18,NA,TRBJ1-3,CASSSLGHAGNTIYF
TRBV6-1,NA,TRBJ1-5,CASSEKRGFGSGPQHF
TRBV12-3/TRBV12-4,NA,TRBJ1-5,CASSWRNQPQHF
TRBV6-2/TRBV6-3,NA,TRBJ1-6,CASSYSPSSTDHYSPLHF
TRBV5-6,TRBD1,TRBJ2-7,CASSSPRTGYSEQYF